This T cell receptor (beta chain) was identified during a study of cytomegalovirus exposure and HLA in healthy donors. Study-wide results and limits: With high specificity and sensitivity, the classifier reportedly diagnosed cytomegalovirus status.

Germline loops: CDR1 MDHEN, CDR2 SYDVKM. V dropped 2 bases and J dropped 10; count of bases not matched to a gene: 14. This CDR3 spans 15 amino acids. Assay: immunoSEQ multiplex PCR; the TCRdb copy retains only in-frame clones and omits some. This sample has around 400,000 clones, with 86% found just once. A remark on this clone: Its antigen is as yet unknown.

Material: PBMCs. The sequence derives from a woman between 18 and 29 years old in good health and CMV-seronegative. V gene TRBV28 combines with J gene TRBJ2-7; 7 bases agree with TRBD2. CDR3 region: CASSLAGEQRSYQYF. DNA of the CDR3: TGTGCCAGCAGTTTAGCGGGAGAACAGCGGTCGTATCAGTACTTC.